The text below deals with one T cell receptor (beta chain). In its sample, this clonotype comes out as medium-sized (0.01 to 0.1%). Which antigen it targets is not known. No qualities accompany the bases; no much larger clone lies one base away. Being off target in a library aimed at alpha chains, this beta chain has a size of little meaning. The CDR3 goes from the cysteine to the phenylalanine over 18 residues. The entry retains the CDR3 DNA only, 54 bases that are in frame from base 1. From the germline V gene (reference sequence), CDR1 is DFQATT and CDR2 is SNEGSKA. V was cut back by 0 bases and J by 1 base, leaving a gap of 18 bases between them. These data originate in a study of spatial heterogeneity in lung cancer (dated by TCRdb to between 2018 and 2021). Some background on the complete study: More beta-chain than alpha-chain transcripts were consistently detected, likely reflecting higher beta-chain transcript abundance. Nonsynonymous mutation counts, determined by whole-exome sequencing of tumor tissue, were related to features of the TCR repertoire. In non-small cell lung cancer, the study made a quantitative comparison of TCR alpha and beta repertoires among multiple tumor regions, matched nontumor lung and blood. At surgery, both alpha and beta chains were TCR-sequenced in over 200 tumor regions, about 64 matched nontumor lung samples and some 58 PBMC samples. In the raw uncorrected reads, each unique combination of TCR and UMI appeared on average more than ten times. The full study reports these points: Additional single-cell paired TCR alpha and beta sequencing was considered necessary to confirm, at a functional level, the hypothesis that regional TCRs recognize regional mutations.

Interpreted using the paper, the time point label stands for: sample taken at primary tumor resection. TCR sequencing used whole RNA extracted from tumor and nontumor lung tissue, or from cryopreserved PBMC samples, without cell sorting. Samples were obtained from approximately 70 patients with early-stage, untreated non-small cell lung cancer from the lung TRACERx cohort. Patients were selected for TCR sequencing only if sufficient RNA was available from at least two tumor regions. A lung pathologist reviewed the tumor and adjacent nontumor lung specimens before the specimens were selected. The library was produced with 5' RACE. This sample was sequenced with a NextSeq 500. The TCR library protocol attached a unique molecular identifier to each TCR cDNA molecule to allow correction of PCR and sequencing errors. The authors' pipeline ran thus. Decombinator tools were used for TCR identification, UMI-based error correction and CDR3 extraction. Expanded TCRs were defined as those above a frequency of 2 per 1,000, corresponding to the top 1% of the tumor frequency distribution. Renyi diversity was computed with the R vegan package after each repertoire had been subsampled 100 times to 5,000 TCRs. CDR3 similarity networks were built from amino acid triplet string-kernel similarity, with CDR3s being connected when pairwise similarity was above 0.82. In TCRdb, the public reads were trimmed at Q25 with fastp and aligned with MiXCR, with productive beta chains retained. Every distinct CDR3 protein forms one entry, paired with its most common genes and DNA. The V and J calls follow TCRdb's processing rather than the paper's. The sample data list 2,500 to 3,000 distinct CDR3 sequences, and roughly 8.5% of these were observed just once. About 37% of the sample is taken by the ten largest.

This clonotype was sampled from a male donor with early-stage non-small cell lung cancer. The sample consisted of normal lung tissue next to the tumor, taken at surgery. This chain is built from TRBV20-1 and TRBJ1-4, and possibly TRBD1, on 6 matching bases. This receptor carries the CDR3 CSARDGVSGDVTNEKLFF. Read as DNA, the sequence is TGCAGTGCTAGAGATGGCGTGTCAGGGGATGTAACTAATGAAAAACTGTTTTTT.